This T cell receptor beta chain comes out of a study of human T cells and chemical hapten exposure. Study summary: Alopecia areata, totalis or universalis affected patients, mainly female. Study-level findings and limits: It should be noted that donors had alopecia, so their immune response may differ from healthy people's.

Trimming removed 3 bases at V and 6 bases at J, with 18 bases between. Germline V gives CDR1 SEHNR, CDR2 FQNEAQ (reference sequence). The CDR3 consists of 15 residues. This sample's time point: patch test 2, 6 weeks after DPC sensitization. The treatment denotes: therapeutic diphenylcyclopropenone sensitization with weekly scalp DPC. Alopecia patients between 18 and 70 years old and suitable for DPC were used as donors. About this clonotype: What it binds is unknown.

Individual cDNA molecules in this library carried unique molecular identifiers. TCRdb ran MiXCR on the RACE reads and lists one entry per CDR3 protein. The sample lists 110,000 or so distinct CDR3 sequences, less than 10% occurring once. This receptor was identified in a woman aged 40 to 50 with alopecia areata. Some clones in this sample may be carry-over from other donors' samples. The sample was whole blood, taken in connection with sensitization to the hapten diphenylcyclopropenone (DPC). The chain joins TRBV7-9 to TRBJ2-7; D may be TRBD2 (6 bases). CDR3 protein: CASSFERAFLFEQYF. The CDR3, as DNA: TGTGCCAGCAGCTTCGAGCGGGCTTTCCTATTCGAGCAGTACTTC.